The clone carrying this TCR beta chain has a single count. These data come from a study of blood T cell repertoires in COVID-19. CDR3 length: 15 amino acids. V shed 1 base and J shed 10 bases, with 15 bases lying between them. Germline V gives CDR1 SGHDT, CDR2 YYEEEE. Under the authors' procedure: Researchers report that nucleated cell counts were estimated from reference gene primer amplification. Produced via immunoSEQ multiplex PCR; TCRdb's table is partial and in-frame only. V and J calls and clone size are those listed in that table; D and trimming were worked out from the DNA. The data contain 90,000 to 110,000 clones, roughly 85% of them singletons.

This sequence joins TRBV5-6 and TRBJ1-6; D gene uncertain. The sequencing input was peripheral blood. The receptor comes from a man between 50 and 59 years old with acute or convalescent COVID-19. CDR3 residues: CASSLMLGFRSPLHF. In DNA form, the CDR3 reads TGTGCCAGCAGCTTGATGTTGGGCTTTAGATCACCCCTCCACTTT.